The present entry profiles one T cell receptor beta chain with its context. The data are from a study of blood T cell repertoires in COVID-19. Looking at the study overall: COVID-19 samples from acute and convalescent phases originated in the United States, Italy and Spain. T cells, B-cell-depleted T cells, or PBMCs provided the cDNA or gDNA that served as material.

Per the authors' pipeline: Estimated nucleated cell counts came from reference gene primer amplification. Measured with immunoSEQ multiplex PCR; TCRdb has only the in-frame clones, and not every one. V and J calls and clone size are copied from that table; D and trimming were computed from the DNA. The data contain 200,000 to 250,000 clones, 92% of them seen just once; the ten biggest clones take up around 1.2%. The V and J ends lost 1 base and 0 bases respectively, with 4 bases between them. This CDR3 is built from 13 residues. The V gene's germline CDR1 is LGHDT and CDR2 YNNKEL (reference sequence).

V is TRBV3-1 (or the pseudogene TRBV3-2) and J is TRBJ2-7; D gene uncertain. The receptor's source is a young man with acute or convalescent COVID-19. Sequencing was done on a sample of peripheral blood. This chain's CDR3 is CASSQGPSYEQYF. The CDR3 DNA is TGTGCCAGCAGCCAAGGGCCCTCCTACGAGCAGTACTTC.